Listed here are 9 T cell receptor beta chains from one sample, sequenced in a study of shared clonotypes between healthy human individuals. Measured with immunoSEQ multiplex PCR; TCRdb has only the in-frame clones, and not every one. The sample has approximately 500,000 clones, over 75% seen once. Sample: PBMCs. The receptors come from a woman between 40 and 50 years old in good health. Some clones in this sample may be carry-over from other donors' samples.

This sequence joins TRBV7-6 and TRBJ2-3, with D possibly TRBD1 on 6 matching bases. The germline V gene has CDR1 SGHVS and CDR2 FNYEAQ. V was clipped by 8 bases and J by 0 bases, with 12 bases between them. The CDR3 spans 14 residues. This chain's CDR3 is CASGRTASTDTQYF. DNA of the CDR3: TGTGCCAGCGGCCGGACAGCTAGCACAGATACGCAGTATTTT. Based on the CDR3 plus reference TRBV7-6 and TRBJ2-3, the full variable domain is GAGVSQSPRYKVTKRGQDVALRCDPISGHVSLYWYRQALGQGPEFLTYFNYEAQQDKSGLPNDRFSAERPEGSISTLTIQRTEQRDSAMYRCASGRTASTDTQYFGPGTRLTVL.

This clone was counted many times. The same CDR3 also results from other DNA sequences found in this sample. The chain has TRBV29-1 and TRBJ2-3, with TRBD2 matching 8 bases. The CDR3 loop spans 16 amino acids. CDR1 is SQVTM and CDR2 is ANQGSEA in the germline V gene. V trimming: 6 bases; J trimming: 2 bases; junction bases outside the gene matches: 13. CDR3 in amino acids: CSVEPQLADPTDTQYF. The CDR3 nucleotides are TGCAGCGTCGAACCCCAACTAGCGGACCCCACAGATACGCAGTATTTT.

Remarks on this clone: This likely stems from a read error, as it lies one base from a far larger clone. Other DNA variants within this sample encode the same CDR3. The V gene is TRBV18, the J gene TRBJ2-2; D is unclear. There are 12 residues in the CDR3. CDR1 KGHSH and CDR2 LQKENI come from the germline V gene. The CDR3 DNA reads TGTGCCAGCTCACCTGACACCGGTGAGCTGTTTTTT. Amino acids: CASSPDTGELFF.

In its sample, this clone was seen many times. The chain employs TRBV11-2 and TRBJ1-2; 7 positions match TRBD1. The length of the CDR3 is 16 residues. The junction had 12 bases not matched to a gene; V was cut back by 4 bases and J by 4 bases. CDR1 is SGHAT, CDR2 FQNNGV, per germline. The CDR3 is CASSSSGTAASYGYTF. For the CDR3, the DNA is TGTGCCAGCAGCTCATCCGGGACAGCGGCCAGCTATGGCTACACCTTC.

The DNA for the CDR3 is TGTGCCAGCAGCGTAGAGGGGCGAGGGGGGGAAAAACTGTTTTTT. Its protein is CASSVEGRGGEKLFF. The chain recombines TRBV9 with TRBJ1-4; possible D gene TRBD1, 6 bases. The CDR3 has 15 amino acids. CDR1 is SGDLS, CDR2 YYNGEE, per germline. Trimming cost V 0 bases and J 8 bases, with 14 bases left between them.

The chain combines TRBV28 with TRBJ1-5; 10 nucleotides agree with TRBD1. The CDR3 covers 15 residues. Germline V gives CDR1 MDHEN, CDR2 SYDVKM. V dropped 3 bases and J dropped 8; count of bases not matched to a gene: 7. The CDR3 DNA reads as TGTGCCAGCAGTTTGTCTGGGACAGGGGAAGAGCCCCAGCATTTT. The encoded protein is CASSLSGTGEEPQHF.

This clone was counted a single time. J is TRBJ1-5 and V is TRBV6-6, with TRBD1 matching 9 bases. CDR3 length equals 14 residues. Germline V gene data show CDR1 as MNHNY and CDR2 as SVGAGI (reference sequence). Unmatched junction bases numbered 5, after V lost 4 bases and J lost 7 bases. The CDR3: CASSWGQGEQPQHF. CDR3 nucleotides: TGTGCCAGCAGTTGGGGACAGGGCGAACAGCCCCAGCATTTT.

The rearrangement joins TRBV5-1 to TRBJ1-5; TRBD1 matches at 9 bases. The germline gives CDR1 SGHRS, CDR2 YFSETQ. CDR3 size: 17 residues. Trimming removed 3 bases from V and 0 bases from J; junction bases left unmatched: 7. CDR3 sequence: CASSSGQGPYSNQPQHF. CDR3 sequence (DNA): TGCGCCAGCAGCTCAGGACAGGGGCCCTATAGCAATCAGCCCCAGCATTTT.

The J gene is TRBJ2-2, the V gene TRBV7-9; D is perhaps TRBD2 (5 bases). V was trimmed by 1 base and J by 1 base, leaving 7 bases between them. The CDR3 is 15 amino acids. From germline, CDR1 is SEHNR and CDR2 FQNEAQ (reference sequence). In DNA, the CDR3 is TGTGCCAGCAGCTTAGACCGGGGGAACACCGGGGAGCTGTTTTTT. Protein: CASSLDRGNTGELFF.